One and the same sample provided the 13 T cell receptor beta chains below, sequenced in a study of blood T cell repertoires in COVID-19. Generated by immunoSEQ multiplex PCR, the TCRdb table keeps only in-frame clones and is missing some. The data contain just over 60,000 clones, around four fifths of them singletons. The sequencing sample was made of peripheral blood. These receptor sequences come from a woman over 75 with active or convalescent COVID-19.

The chain links TRBV13 to TRBJ1-2; the D gene is possibly TRBD1 (6 bases). V shed 6 bases and J shed 1 base, with 9 bases lying between them. CDR3 length equals 13 residues. Germline values: CDR1 PRHDT, CDR2 FYEKMQ (reference sequence). The CDR3, as DNA: TGTGCCAGCAGTCCGGACAGTAACTATGGCTACACCTTC. Its translation is CASSPDSNYGYTF.

The J gene is TRBJ2-2, the V gene TRBV11-2, with TRBD1 matching 7 bases. This CDR3 comprises 14 residues. Trimming at V came to 5 bases and at J to 4 bases, leaving 4 bases not matched to a gene. Germline lookup yields CDR1 SGHAT and CDR2 FQNNGV. In DNA form, the CDR3 reads TGTGCCAGCAGCCCCGGGACAGTCACCGGGGAGCTGTTTTTT. Protein sequence: CASSPGTVTGELFF.

The chain employs TRBV13 and TRBJ1-4, with a weak D call TRBD1 (5 bases). Germline loops: CDR1 PRHDT, CDR2 FYEKMQ (reference sequence). The CDR3 consists of 14 residues. V dropped 5 bases and J dropped 4 bases, with 11 bases sitting between them. The CDR3 sequence: CASSPGGYNEKLFF. In DNA form, the CDR3 reads TGTGCCAGCAGCCCCGGGGGGTATAATGAAAAACTGTTTTTT.

The V gene is TRBV3-1 (or the pseudogene TRBV3-2), the J gene TRBJ1-2, with 9 positions matching TRBD1. From germline, CDR1 is LGHDT and CDR2 YNNKEL (reference sequence). Trimming removed 0 bases from V and 6 bases from J; junction bases left unmatched: 5. This CDR3 has 15 amino acids. The CDR3 DNA reads TGTGCCAGCAGCCAAGACGGGACAGGGTACCATGGCTACACCTTC. Translating it yields CASSQDGTGYHGYTF.

This chain joins TRBV30 and TRBJ1-1, with D uncertain. Trimming cost V 4 bases and J 6 bases, with 15 bases left between them. CDR3 length: 13 amino acids. CDR1 and CDR2 (germline): GTSNPN, SVGIG (reference sequence). As DNA, the CDR3 is TGTGCCTGGAAAGAGGGTTCTAACCCTGAAGCTTTCTTT. As protein: CAWKEGSNPEAFF.

The chain recombines TRBV7-2 with TRBJ1-1; D not certain. CDR1 and CDR2 from the germline V gene are SGHTA and FQGNSA. V was pared by 3 bases and J by 1 base, with 6 bases between. This CDR3 comprises 13 residues. CDR3 region: CASSLRANTEAFF. For the CDR3, the DNA is TGTGCCAGCAGCTTGAGGGCGAACACTGAAGCTTTCTTT.

The V and J genes are TRBV15 and TRBJ2-7; 10 positions match TRBD1. Per the germline V gene, CDR1 is LNHNV and CDR2 is YYDKDF (reference sequence). The V and J ends lost 1 base and 4 bases, in that order; junction bases with no gene match: 7. The CDR3 loop spans 16 amino acids. CDR3 in DNA: TGTGCCACCAGCAGAGTCCCCGGGGACAGGGGATACGAGCAGTACTTC. Protein product: CATSRVPGDRGYEQYF.

The V gene is TRBV7-2, the J gene TRBJ1-1; 7 positions agree with TRBD1. This CDR3 spans 15 amino acids. V shed 2 bases and J 1 base; nucleotides not matched to a gene: 4. Germline lookup yields CDR1 SGHTA and CDR2 FQGNSA. CDR3: CASSLQGVRNTEAFF. Here the CDR3 DNA reads TGTGCCAGCAGCTTACAGGGGGTGAGGAACACTGAAGCTTTCTTT.

This chain links TRBV7-9 with TRBJ2-5; 8 nucleotides line up with TRBD2. V gave up 5 bases and J gave up 5 bases; unmatched junction bases: 4. The CDR3 has 13 residues. The germline V gene has CDR1 SEHNR and CDR2 FQNEAQ (reference sequence). CDR3 bases: TGTGCCAGCAGCCCCAGCGGGGGCGAGACCCAGTACTTC. It yields the protein CASSPSGGETQYF.

This clone appeared a few times. The genes are TRBV29-1 and TRBJ1-4, with 8 bases aligning to TRBD1. Looked up from germline, CDR1 is SQVTM and CDR2 is ANQGSEA. This CDR3 is 14 amino acids long. With 3 bases clipped from V and 7 bases from J, the junction kept 7 bases outside the gene matches. In DNA form, the CDR3 reads TGCAGCGTTGACGGTGCCAGGGGGCCTGAAAAACTGTTTTTT. Translated: CSVDGARGPEKLFF.

The genes are TRBV7-8 and TRBJ2-5; perhaps TRBD1 as D (5 bases). The CDR3 is 14 residues long. Between the trimmed V and J ends, which lost 0 bases and 3 bases, there was a span of 8 bases. Germline CDR1 and CDR2: SGHVS and FQNEAQ. As DNA, the CDR3 is TGTGCCAGCAGCTTAGCCAGGGTGGAAGAGACCCAGTACTTC. Residues: CASSLARVEETQYF.

The chain joins TRBV5-1 to TRBJ1-6; D is uncertain. CDR3 length: 15 residues. Germline CDR1 reads SGHRS; CDR2 reads YFSETQ. Trimming took off 2 bases at V and 7 bases at J, with 13 bases between the two ends. The CDR3 here is CASSLSGGVNSPLHF. The CDR3 DNA reads TGCGCCAGCAGCTTAAGCGGCGGAGTAAATTCACCCCTCCACTTT. Complete variable domain (other parts from reference TRBV5-1 and TRBJ1-6): KAGVTQTPRYLIKTRGQQVTLSCSPISGHRSVSWYQQTPGQGLQFLFEYFSETQRNKGNFPGRFSGRQFSNSRSEMNVSTLELGDSALYLCASSLSGGVNSPLHFGNGTRLTVT.

V is TRBV7-6 and J is TRBJ1-5; D call uncertain. This CDR3 is 16 amino acids long. With 0 bases removed from V and 3 bases from J, the gap between germline ends came to 12 bases. Germline CDR1 SGHVS, CDR2 FNYEAQ. CDR3: CASSLAGAPFNQPQHF. The CDR3 DNA sequence: TGTGCCAGCAGCTTAGCCGGTGCTCCATTCAATCAGCCCCAGCATTTT.